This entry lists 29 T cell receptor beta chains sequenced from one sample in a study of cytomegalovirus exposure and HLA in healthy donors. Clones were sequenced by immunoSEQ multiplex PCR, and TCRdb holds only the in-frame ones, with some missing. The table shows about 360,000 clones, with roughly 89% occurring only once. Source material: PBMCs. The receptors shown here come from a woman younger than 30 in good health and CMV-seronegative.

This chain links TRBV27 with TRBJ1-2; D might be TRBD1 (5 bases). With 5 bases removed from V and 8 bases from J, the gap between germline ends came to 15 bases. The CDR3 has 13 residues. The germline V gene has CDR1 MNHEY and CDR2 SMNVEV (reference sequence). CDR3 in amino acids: CASSPEGWNGYTF. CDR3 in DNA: TGTGCCAGCAGTCCGGAGGGGTGGAACGGCTACACCTTC.

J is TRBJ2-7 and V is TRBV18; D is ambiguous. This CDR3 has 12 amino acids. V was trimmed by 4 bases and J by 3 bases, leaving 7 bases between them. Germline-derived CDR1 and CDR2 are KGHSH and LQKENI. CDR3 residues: CASSQELYEQYF. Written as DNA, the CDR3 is TGTGCCAGCTCACAGGAGCTCTACGAGCAGTACTTC.

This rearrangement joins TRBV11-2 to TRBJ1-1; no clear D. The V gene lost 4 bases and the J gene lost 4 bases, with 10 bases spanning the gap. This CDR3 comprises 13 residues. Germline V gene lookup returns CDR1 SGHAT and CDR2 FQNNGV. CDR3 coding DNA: TGTGCCAGCAGCTCAAGTCGGGGCACTGAAGCTTTCTTT. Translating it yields CASSSSRGTEAFF.

DNA of the CDR3: TGTGCCAGCAGTGGGGGGGAAATGGCAACTAATGAAAAACTGTTTTTT. It specifies CASSGGEMATNEKLFF. This sequence joins TRBV2 and TRBJ1-4; possible D gene TRBD1, 5 bases. Germline V lookup: CDR1 SNHLY, CDR2 FYNNEI. This CDR3 is built from 16 residues. V lost 4 bases, J lost 0 bases, and 12 bases lay in between.

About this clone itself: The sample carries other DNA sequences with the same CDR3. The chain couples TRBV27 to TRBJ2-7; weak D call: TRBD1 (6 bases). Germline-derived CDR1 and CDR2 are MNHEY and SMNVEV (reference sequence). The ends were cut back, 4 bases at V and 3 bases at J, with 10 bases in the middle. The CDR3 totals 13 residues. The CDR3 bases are TGTGCCAGCAGTTCCGGGACACGCTACGAGCAGTACTTC. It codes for CASSSGTRYEQYF.

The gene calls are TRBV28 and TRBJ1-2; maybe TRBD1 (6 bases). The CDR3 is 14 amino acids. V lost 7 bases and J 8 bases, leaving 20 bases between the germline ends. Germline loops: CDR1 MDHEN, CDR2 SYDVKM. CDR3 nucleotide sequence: TGTGCCAGCACCTCGGGCCGGACAGTTGCAGGCTACACCTTC. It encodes CASTSGRTVAGYTF.

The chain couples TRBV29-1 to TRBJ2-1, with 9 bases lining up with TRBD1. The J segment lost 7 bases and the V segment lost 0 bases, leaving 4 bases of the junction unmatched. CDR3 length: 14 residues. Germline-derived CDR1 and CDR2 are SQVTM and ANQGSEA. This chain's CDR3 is CSVEDGTGKNEQFF. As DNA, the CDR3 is TGCAGCGTTGAAGATGGGACAGGGAAAAATGAGCAGTTCTTC.

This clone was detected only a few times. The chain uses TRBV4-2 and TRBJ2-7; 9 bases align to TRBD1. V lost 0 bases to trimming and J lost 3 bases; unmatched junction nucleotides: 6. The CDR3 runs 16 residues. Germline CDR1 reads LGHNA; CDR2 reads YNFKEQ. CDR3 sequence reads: CASSQDEGQGSYEQYF. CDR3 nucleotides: TGTGCCAGCAGCCAAGATGAAGGACAGGGGAGCTACGAGCAGTACTTC.

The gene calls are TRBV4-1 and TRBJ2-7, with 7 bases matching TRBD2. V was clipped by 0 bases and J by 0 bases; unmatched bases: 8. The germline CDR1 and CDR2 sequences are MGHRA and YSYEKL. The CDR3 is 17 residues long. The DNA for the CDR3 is TGCGCCAGCAGCCAAGAATTATCAGCGGGGTCCTCCTACGAGCAGTACTTC. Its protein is CASSQELSAGSSYEQYF.

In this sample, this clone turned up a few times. The CDR3 loop reads CASSSGMAGLYNEQFF. DNA for the CDR3: TGTGCCAGCAGCTCCGGGATGGCCGGGTTGTACAATGAGCAGTTCTTC. The gene calls are TRBV5-4 and TRBJ2-1, with TRBD2 as a possible D gene (5 bases). V was trimmed by 3 bases and J by 4 bases, leaving 17 bases between them. In germline, CDR1 is SGHNT, CDR2 YYREEE (reference sequence). The CDR3 covers 16 residues. Full variable domain (missing parts from reference TRBV5-4 and TRBJ2-1): ETGVTQSPTHLIKTRGQQVTLRCSSQSGHNTVSWYQQALGQGPQFIFQYYREEENGRGNFPPRFSGLQFPNYSSELNVNALELDDSALYLCASSSGMAGLYNEQFFGPGTRLTVL.

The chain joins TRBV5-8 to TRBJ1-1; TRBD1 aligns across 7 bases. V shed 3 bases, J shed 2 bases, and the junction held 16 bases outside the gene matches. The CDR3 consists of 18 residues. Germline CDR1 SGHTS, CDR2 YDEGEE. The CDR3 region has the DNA TGTGCCAGCAGCTGGATTCTACTTTTACAGGGGCGCAACACTGAAGCTTTCTTT. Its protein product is CASSWILLLQGRNTEAFF.

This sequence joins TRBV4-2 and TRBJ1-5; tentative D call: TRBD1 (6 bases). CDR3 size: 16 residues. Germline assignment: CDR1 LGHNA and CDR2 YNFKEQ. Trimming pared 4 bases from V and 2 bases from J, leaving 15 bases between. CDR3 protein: CASSRLQGQGNQPQHF. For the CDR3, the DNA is TGTGCCAGCAGCCGACTCCAGGGGCAGGGCAATCAGCCCCAGCATTTT.

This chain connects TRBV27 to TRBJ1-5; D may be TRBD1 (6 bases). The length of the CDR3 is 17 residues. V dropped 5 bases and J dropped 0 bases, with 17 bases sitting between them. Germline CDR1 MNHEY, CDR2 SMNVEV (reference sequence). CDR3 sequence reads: CASSGMGAVDSNQPQHF. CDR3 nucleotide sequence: TGTGCCAGCAGTGGGATGGGGGCGGTGGATAGCAATCAGCCCCAGCATTTT.

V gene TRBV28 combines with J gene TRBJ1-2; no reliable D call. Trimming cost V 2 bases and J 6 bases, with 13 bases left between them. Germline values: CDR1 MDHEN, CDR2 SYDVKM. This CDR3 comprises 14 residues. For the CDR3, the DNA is TGTGCCAGCAGTTTAGCGTACTTCGCGGATGGCTACACCTTC. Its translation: CASSLAYFADGYTF.

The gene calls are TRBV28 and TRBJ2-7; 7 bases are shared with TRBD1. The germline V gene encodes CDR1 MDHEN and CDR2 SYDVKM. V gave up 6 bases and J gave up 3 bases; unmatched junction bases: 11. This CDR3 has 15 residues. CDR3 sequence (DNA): TGTGCCAGCAGCACACCCCACAGGGGTTTCTACGAGCAGTACTTC. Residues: CASSTPHRGFYEQYF.

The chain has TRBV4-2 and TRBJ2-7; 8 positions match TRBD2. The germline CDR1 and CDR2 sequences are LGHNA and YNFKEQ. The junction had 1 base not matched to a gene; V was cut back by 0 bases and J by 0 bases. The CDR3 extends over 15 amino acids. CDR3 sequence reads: CASSQEAGVSYEQYF. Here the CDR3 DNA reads TGTGCCAGCAGCCAAGAAGCGGGGGTCTCCTACGAGCAGTACTTC.

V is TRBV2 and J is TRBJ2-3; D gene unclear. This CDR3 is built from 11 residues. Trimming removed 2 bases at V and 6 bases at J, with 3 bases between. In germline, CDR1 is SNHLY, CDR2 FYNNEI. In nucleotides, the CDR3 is TGTGCCAGCAGTGAATCGGATACGCAGTATTTT. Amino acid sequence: CASSESDTQYF.

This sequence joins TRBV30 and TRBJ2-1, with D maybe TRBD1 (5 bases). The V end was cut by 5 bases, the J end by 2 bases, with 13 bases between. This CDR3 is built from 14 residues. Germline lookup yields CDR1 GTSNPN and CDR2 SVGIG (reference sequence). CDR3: CAWAVGRAYNEQFF. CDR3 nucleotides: TGTGCCTGGGCCGTGGGCAGGGCCTACAATGAGCAGTTCTTC.

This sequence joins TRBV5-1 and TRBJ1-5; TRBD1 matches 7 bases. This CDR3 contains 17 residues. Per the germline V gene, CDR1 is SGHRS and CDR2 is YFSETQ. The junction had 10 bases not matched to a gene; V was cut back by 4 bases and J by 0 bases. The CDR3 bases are TGCGCCAGCAGCACAGGCGACAGGGAGCATAGCAATCAGCCCCAGCATTTT. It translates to CASSTGDREHSNQPQHF. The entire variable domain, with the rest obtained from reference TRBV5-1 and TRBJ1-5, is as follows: KAGVTQTPRYLIKTRGQQVTLSCSPISGHRSVSWYQQTPGQGLQFLFEYFSETQRNKGNFPGRFSGRQFSNSRSEMNVSTLELGDSALYLCASSTGDREHSNQPQHFGDGTRLSIL.

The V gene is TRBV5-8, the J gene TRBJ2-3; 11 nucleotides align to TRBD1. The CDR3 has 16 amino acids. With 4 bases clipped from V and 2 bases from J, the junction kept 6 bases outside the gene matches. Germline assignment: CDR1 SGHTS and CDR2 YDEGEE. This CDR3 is CASSPGTGGTTDTQYF. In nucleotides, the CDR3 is TGTGCCAGCAGCCCGGGGACAGGGGGGACCACAGATACGCAGTATTTT.

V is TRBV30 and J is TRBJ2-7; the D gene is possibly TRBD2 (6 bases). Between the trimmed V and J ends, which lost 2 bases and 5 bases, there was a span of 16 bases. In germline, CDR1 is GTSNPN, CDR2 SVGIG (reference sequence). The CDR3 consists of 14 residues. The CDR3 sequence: CAWSPGREIDEQYF. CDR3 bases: TGTGCCTGGAGTCCCGGGCGGGAAATCGACGAGCAGTACTTC.

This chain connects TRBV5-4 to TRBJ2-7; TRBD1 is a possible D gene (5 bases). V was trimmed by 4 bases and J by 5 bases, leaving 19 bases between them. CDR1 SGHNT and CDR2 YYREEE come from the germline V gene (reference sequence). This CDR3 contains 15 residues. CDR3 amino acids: CASSLTGGLKNEQYF. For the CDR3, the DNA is TGTGCCAGCAGCCTCACAGGCGGCCTAAAGAACGAGCAGTACTTC. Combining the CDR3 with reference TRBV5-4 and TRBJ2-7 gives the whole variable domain ETGVTQSPTHLIKTRGQQVTLRCSSQSGHNTVSWYQQALGQGPQFIFQYYREEENGRGNFPPRFSGLQFPNYSSELNVNALELDDSALYLCASSLTGGLKNEQYFGPGTRLTVT.

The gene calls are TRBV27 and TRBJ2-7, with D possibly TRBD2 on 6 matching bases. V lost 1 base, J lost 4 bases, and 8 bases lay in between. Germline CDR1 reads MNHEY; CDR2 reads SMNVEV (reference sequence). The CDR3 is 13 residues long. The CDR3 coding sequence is TGTGCCAGCAGTTTATTGGGGAGGTACGAGCAGTACTTC. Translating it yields CASSLLGRYEQYF.

CDR3 coding DNA: TGTGCCAGCAGCTCTTTGACAGCGAACACTGAAGCTTTCTTT. Amino acid sequence: CASSSLTANTEAFF. V and J are TRBV7-9 and TRBJ1-1, with D possibly matching TRBD1 (5 bases). The CDR3 runs 14 residues. The V gene lost 4 bases and the J gene lost 1 base, with 10 bases spanning the gap. CDR1 and CDR2 (germline): SEHNR, FQNEAQ (reference sequence). Looking up the rest from reference TRBV7-9 and TRBJ1-1 gives the full variable domain: DTGVSQNPRHKITKRGQNVTFRCDPISEHNRLYWYRQTLGQGPEFLTYFQNEAQLEKSRLLSDRFSAERPKGSFSTLEIQRTEQGDSAMYLCASSSLTANTEAFFGQGTRLTVV.

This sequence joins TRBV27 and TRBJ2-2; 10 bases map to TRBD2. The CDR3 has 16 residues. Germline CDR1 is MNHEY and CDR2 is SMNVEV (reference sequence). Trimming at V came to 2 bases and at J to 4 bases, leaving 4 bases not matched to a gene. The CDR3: CASSLRLAGPTGELFF. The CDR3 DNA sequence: TGTGCCAGCAGTTTAAGACTAGCGGGTCCCACCGGGGAGCTGTTTTTT.

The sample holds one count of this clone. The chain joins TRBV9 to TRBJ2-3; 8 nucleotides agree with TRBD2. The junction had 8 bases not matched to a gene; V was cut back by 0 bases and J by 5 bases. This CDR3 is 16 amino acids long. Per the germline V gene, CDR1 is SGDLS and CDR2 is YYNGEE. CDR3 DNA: TGTGCCAGCAGCGTAGGTTTGGGACTAGGACAAGATACGCAGTATTTT. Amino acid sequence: CASSVGLGLGQDTQYF.

In DNA form, the CDR3 reads TGTGCCAGCAGCCCTGGAGTGGACACTTCCTACGAGCAGTACTTC. This gives the protein CASSPGVDTSYEQYF. This rearrangement joins TRBV5-6 to TRBJ2-7; D is perhaps TRBD1 (5 bases). Trimming left V 4 bases short and J 1 base short, with 15 bases between. From germline, CDR1 is SGHDT and CDR2 YYEEEE. The CDR3 loop spans 15 amino acids.

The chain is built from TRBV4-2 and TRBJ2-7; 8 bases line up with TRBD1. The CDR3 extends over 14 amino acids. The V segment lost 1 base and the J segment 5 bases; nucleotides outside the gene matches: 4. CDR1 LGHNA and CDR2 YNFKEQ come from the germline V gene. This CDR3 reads CASSQARGLNEQYF. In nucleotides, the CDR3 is TGTGCCAGCAGCCAAGCCAGGGGGCTAAACGAGCAGTACTTC.

The chain's CDR3 is CASREGQGSNQPQHF. The CDR3 DNA reads as TGTGCCAGCAGGGAGGGACAGGGGAGCAATCAGCCCCAGCATTTT. The chain is built from TRBV2 and TRBJ1-5; TRBD1 matches at 10 bases. The CDR3 runs 15 residues. CDR1 is SNHLY and CDR2 is FYNNEI in the germline V gene. V shed 6 bases and J 1 base; nucleotides not matched to a gene: 3.